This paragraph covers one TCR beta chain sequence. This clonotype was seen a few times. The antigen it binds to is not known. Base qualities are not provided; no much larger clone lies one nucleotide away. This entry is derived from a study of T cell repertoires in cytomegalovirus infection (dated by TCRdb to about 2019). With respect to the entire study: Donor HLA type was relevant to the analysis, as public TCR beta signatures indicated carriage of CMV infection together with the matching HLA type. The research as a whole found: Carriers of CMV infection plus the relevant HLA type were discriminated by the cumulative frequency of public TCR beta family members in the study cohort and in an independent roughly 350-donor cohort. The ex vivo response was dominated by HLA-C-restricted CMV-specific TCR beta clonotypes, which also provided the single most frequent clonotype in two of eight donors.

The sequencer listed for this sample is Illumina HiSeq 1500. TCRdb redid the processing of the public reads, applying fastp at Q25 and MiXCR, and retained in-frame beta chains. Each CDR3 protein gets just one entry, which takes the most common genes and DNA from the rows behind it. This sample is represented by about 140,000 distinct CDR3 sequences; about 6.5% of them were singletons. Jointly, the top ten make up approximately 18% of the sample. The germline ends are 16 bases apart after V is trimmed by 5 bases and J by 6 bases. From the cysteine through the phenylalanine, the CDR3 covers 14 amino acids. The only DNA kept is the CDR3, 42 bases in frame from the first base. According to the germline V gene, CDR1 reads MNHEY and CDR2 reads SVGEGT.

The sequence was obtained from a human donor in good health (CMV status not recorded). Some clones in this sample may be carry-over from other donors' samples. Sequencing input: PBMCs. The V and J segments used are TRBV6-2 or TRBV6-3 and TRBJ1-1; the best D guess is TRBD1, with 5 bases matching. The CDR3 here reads CASSPQGLGAEAFF. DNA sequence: TGTGCCAGCAGTCCCCAGGGTCTCGGCGCTGAAGCTTTCTTT.